A single sample gave rise to the 25 T cell receptor beta chains below, sequenced in a study of shared clonotypes between healthy human individuals. Measured with immunoSEQ multiplex PCR; TCRdb has only the in-frame clones, and not every one. The sample has more than 2 million clones, approximately 94% seen once; the top ten hold roughly 0.13%. The sample taken for sequencing was naive CD4+ T cells sorted from blood. Stated subset: CD45RA+ positively selected. Every receptor here comes from a man younger than 35 in good health.

The CDR3 nucleotides are TGTGCCTGGAGTGTAACAGGGAAGAATTCACCCCTCCACTTT. Its protein is CAWSVTGKNSPLHF. The V gene is TRBV30, the J gene TRBJ1-6; TRBD1 might be the D (6 bases). Trimming pared 0 bases from V and 7 bases from J, leaving 10 bases between. The CDR3 consists of 14 residues. The germline V gene has CDR1 GTSNPN and CDR2 SVGIG (reference sequence).

This chain links TRBV28 with TRBJ1-3; a weak D match, TRBD1 (6 bases). The V gene lost 1 base and the J gene lost 4 bases, with 11 bases spanning the gap. Per the germline V gene, CDR1 is MDHEN and CDR2 is SYDVKM. The CDR3 has 15 residues. The CDR3 is CASSLSGARGNTIYF. The CDR3, as DNA: TGTGCCAGCAGTTTATCGGGGGCGCGGGGAAACACCATATATTTT.

This chain connects TRBV7-9 to TRBJ2-7; TRBD1 matches at 11 bases. Germline loops: CDR1 SEHNR, CDR2 FQNEAQ (reference sequence). The ends lost 6 bases at V and 6 bases at J; junction bases unmatched: 7. This CDR3 comprises 14 residues. The CDR3 nucleotides are TGTGCCAGCAGGACCGGGACAGGGGGTGCCGAGCAGTACTTC. Encoded protein: CASRTGTGGAEQYF.

The chain recombines TRBV6-6 with TRBJ2-2; D perhaps matches TRBD2 (5 bases). Trimming left V 0 bases short and J 4 bases short, with 12 bases between. The CDR3 contains 16 residues. CDR1 and CDR2 from the germline V gene are MNHNY and SVGAGI (reference sequence). DNA for the CDR3: TGTGCCAGCAGTTACTCGACCCAGGCGGGCACCGGGGAGCTGTTTTTT. Translated: CASSYSTQAGTGELFF.

The rearrangement links TRBV19 to TRBJ2-5; TRBD2 matches 9 bases. Trimming at V came to 2 bases and at J to 2 bases, leaving 15 bases not matched to a gene. Per germline, CDR1 LNHDA and CDR2 SQIVND (reference sequence). The CDR3 sequence is 19 residues long. The CDR3: CASSISYGGLAGRQETQYF. CDR3 DNA: TGTGCCAGTAGTATATCCTACGGGGGGCTAGCGGGAAGGCAAGAGACCCAGTACTTC. The variable domain in full, with the rest retrieved from reference TRBV19 and TRBJ2-5, is DGGITQSPKYLFRKEGQNVTLSCEQNLNHDAMYWYRQDPGQGLRLIYYSQIVNDFQKGDIAEGYSVSREKKESFPLTVTSAQKNPTAFYLCASSISYGGLAGRQETQYFGPGTRLLVL.

The V and J genes are TRBV5-6 and TRBJ2-7; D uncertain. Trimming left V 3 bases short and J 2 bases short, with 12 bases between. Per germline, CDR1 SGHDT and CDR2 YYEEEE. The CDR3 is 14 residues long. CDR3 in amino acids: CASSSRKGAYEQYF. The CDR3 DNA sequence: TGTGCCAGCAGCTCGAGGAAGGGTGCCTACGAGCAGTACTTC.

This clone was picked up one time. The chain joins TRBV5-4 to TRBJ2-2, with 7 bases that match TRBD2. V lost 0 bases and J lost 4; bases outside the gene matches: 9. Germline CDR1 and CDR2: SGHNT and YYREEE (reference sequence). This CDR3 spans 17 amino acids. This CDR3 is CASSLGGLVASTGELFF. The CDR3 coding sequence is TGTGCCAGCAGCTTGGGCGGACTAGTAGCATCCACCGGGGAGCTGTTTTTT.

The chain has TRBV30 and TRBJ1-4; no reliable D call. The ends were cut back, 2 bases at V and 4 bases at J, with 11 bases in the middle. The CDR3 runs 14 residues. From germline, CDR1 is GTSNPN and CDR2 SVGIG (reference sequence). CDR3 sequence: CAWSSRALNEKLFF. The CDR3 nucleotides are TGTGCCTGGAGTTCCCGGGCCCTTAATGAAAAACTGTTTTTT.

As concerns this clone: In the same sample, other DNA sequences code for this CDR3. V gene TRBV5-1 combines with J gene TRBJ2-7; D remains ambiguous. The CDR3 runs 12 residues. Germline V gene sequence: CDR1 SGHRS, CDR2 YFSETQ. V was pared by 1 base and J by 4 bases, with 6 bases between. The CDR3 coding sequence is TGCGCCAGCAGCTTGAAAGGGTACGAGCAGTACTTC. It codes for CASSLKGYEQYF. The full variable domain, rest sourced from reference TRBV5-1 and TRBJ2-7, is KAGVTQTPRYLIKTRGQQVTLSCSPISGHRSVSWYQQTPGQGLQFLFEYFSETQRNKGNFPGRFSGRQFSNSRSEMNVSTLELGDSALYLCASSLKGYEQYFGPGTRLTVT.

The chain carries TRBV30 and TRBJ2-3; D tentatively reads TRBD1 or TRBD2 (5 bases each). Germline V gives CDR1 GTSNPN, CDR2 SVGIG (reference sequence). V lost 1 base and J lost 5, with 16 bases in between. The CDR3 contains 15 residues. The CDR3: CAWSGSGRVLDTQYF. The CDR3 DNA follows: TGTGCCTGGAGTGGGAGCGGCAGGGTGCTAGATACGCAGTATTTT.

This chain connects TRBV6-6 to TRBJ2-7; D is possibly TRBD2 (5 bases). The CDR3 length is 16 residues. Germline V gives CDR1 MNHNY, CDR2 SVGAGI (reference sequence). Trimming pared 6 bases from V and 0 bases from J, leaving 18 bases between. The CDR3 bases are TGTGCCAGCAGCCCCCCGGTGAGCGGCCACTCCTACGAGCAGTACTTC. It specifies CASSPPVSGHSYEQYF.

This chain links TRBV2 with TRBJ2-1, with D perhaps matching TRBD2 (5 bases). The V and J ends lost 6 bases and 3 bases respectively, with 18 bases between them. This CDR3 contains 16 residues. Per the germline V gene, CDR1 is SNHLY and CDR2 is FYNNEI. CDR3 bases: TGTGCCAGCAGGGTCCGGACCCAAGGACTCTACAATGAGCAGTTCTTC. Its protein product is CASRVRTQGLYNEQFF.

In regard to this clone: The junction does not match germline at one end; this may be a read error. The chain links TRBV7-7 to TRBJ2-2; 9 bases are shared with TRBD2. This CDR3 contains 18 residues. Germline CDR1 SSHAT, CDR2 FNYEAQ (reference sequence). CDR3 coding DNA: TGTGCTAGCAGCTTAGTGGCCCCGACTAGCGGAAACACCGGGGAGCTGTTTTTT. Its protein product is CASSLVAPTSGNTGELFF.

The rearrangement uses TRBV5-6 and TRBJ2-5, with 8 positions matching TRBD2. The V gene end was trimmed by 5 bases and the J gene end by 4 bases; junction bases not matched to a gene: 13. There are 16 residues in the CDR3. Germline CDR1 and CDR2: SGHDT and YYEEEE. CDR3 sequence (DNA): TGTGCCAGCAGACAACACGGGAGGGCCTCGGGAGAGACCCAGTACTTC. This translates into CASRQHGRASGETQYF.

The chain couples TRBV5-1 to TRBJ2-7; the D gene is possibly TRBD1 (6 bases). The V gene's germline CDR1 is SGHRS and CDR2 YFSETQ. The V end was cut by 0 bases, the J end by 2 bases, with 12 bases between. The CDR3 runs to 15 residues. The CDR3 here is CASSLDPTGPYEQYF. The DNA for the CDR3 is TGCGCCAGCAGCTTGGACCCGACAGGACCCTACGAGCAGTACTTC.

The CDR3 DNA sequence: TGTGCCAGCAGCTTAGGGAGAGGGGCCGGCTACACCTTC. Amino acids: CASSLGRGAGYTF. V gene TRBV11-2 combines with J gene TRBJ1-2; tentatively, D is TRBD1 (5 bases). The V end lost 1 base, the J end lost 8 bases, and 11 bases lay between the germline ends. The CDR3 loop spans 13 amino acids. CDR1 and CDR2 (germline): SGHAT, FQNNGV.

The V and J genes are TRBV21-1 and TRBJ2-2; TRBD2 is the table's D call, not checked against the DNA. TRBV21-1 represents a pseudogene. The CDR3 is 16 amino acids. This chain's CDR3 is CASSKSSGKRGGELFF. The CDR3 DNA reads as TGTGCCAGCAGCAAATCGTCGGGGAAACGGGGCGGGGAGCTGTTTTTT.

The chain couples TRBV5-4 to TRBJ1-1, with D possibly TRBD1 on 6 matching bases. CDR3 size: 12 residues. Germline CDR1 and CDR2: SGHNT and YYREEE (reference sequence). Trimming pared 4 bases from V and 6 bases from J, leaving 10 bases between. Here the CDR3 DNA reads TGTGCCAGCAGCCGTCAGGGGTCTGAAGCTTTCTTT. Protein sequence: CASSRQGSEAFF.

This rearrangement joins TRBV6-1 to TRBJ2-7, with 8 bases identical to TRBD2. Germline-derived CDR1 and CDR2 are MNHNS and SASEGT. Losses at the gene ends were 6 bases for V and 2 bases for J; bases not matched to a gene: 9. CDR3 size: 15 residues. Written as DNA, the CDR3 is TGTGCCAGCAGGCGGTCAGCGGGAGTGGCCTACGAGCAGTACTTC. It codes for CASRRSAGVAYEQYF.

This chain links TRBV7-8 with TRBJ1-6; D not certain. The germline V gene encodes CDR1 SGHVS and CDR2 FQNEAQ. Trimming stripped 3 bases from V and 6 bases from J, with 9 bases between. CDR3 size: 14 residues. The CDR3 protein is CASSFSGSNSPLHF. For the CDR3, the DNA is TGTGCCAGCAGCTTTTCTGGGAGTAATTCACCCCTCCACTTT.

Concerning this clone: At one of its ends the junction is not consistent with the germline gene, which may arise from a read error. This CDR3 is also generated by other DNA sequences in the sample. In DNA form, the CDR3 reads TGTGCCAGCAGCTTATCACAGGGGAATCAGCCCCAGCATTTT. This translates into CASSLSQGNQPQHF. V and J are TRBV28 and TRBJ1-5; 7 nucleotides line up with TRBD1. The CDR3 spans 14 residues. The germline V gene has CDR1 MDHEN and CDR2 SYDVKM.

This rearrangement joins TRBV7-8 to TRBJ1-6; the D gene is possibly TRBD1 (5 bases). Germline CDR1 SGHVS, CDR2 FQNEAQ. CDR3 length: 13 residues. Trimming cost V 8 bases and J 8 bases, with 13 bases left between them. The CDR3 is CASGLGGDSPLHF. In DNA form, the CDR3 reads TGTGCCAGCGGACTGGGGGGGGATTCACCCCTCCACTTT.

This clone was seen just once. CDR3 coding DNA: TGCGCCAGCAGCCGAGAACCCCACGGCTACCTGAACACTGAAGCTTTCTTT. Translated, it gives CASSREPHGYLNTEAFF. The chain combines TRBV4-1 with TRBJ1-1, with unresolved D. Between the trimmed V and J ends, which lost 4 bases and 0 bases, there was a span of 18 bases. The CDR3 covers 17 residues. Looked up from germline, CDR1 is MGHRA and CDR2 is YSYEKL.

This chain uses TRBV19 with TRBJ1-2; 8 positions agree with TRBD1. The V gene end was trimmed by 7 bases and the J gene end by 7 bases; junction bases not matched to a gene: 11. Germline V gives CDR1 LNHDA, CDR2 SQIVND (reference sequence). The CDR3 contains 14 residues. In DNA form, the CDR3 reads TGTGCCAGTATCTCCTCCGGGACAGGATTTGGCTACACCTTC. Translation: CASISSGTGFGYTF.

This clone was observed a handful of times. This sequence joins TRBV6-5 and TRBJ1-2; D is unclear. V was cut by 6 bases and J by 2 bases, with 7 bases left in between. Looked up from germline, CDR1 is MNHEY and CDR2 is SVGAGI. The CDR3 is made up of 12 amino acids. CDR3 in DNA: TGTGCCAGCAGCCGATGGAACTATGGCTACACCTTC. Amino acid sequence: CASSRWNYGYTF.